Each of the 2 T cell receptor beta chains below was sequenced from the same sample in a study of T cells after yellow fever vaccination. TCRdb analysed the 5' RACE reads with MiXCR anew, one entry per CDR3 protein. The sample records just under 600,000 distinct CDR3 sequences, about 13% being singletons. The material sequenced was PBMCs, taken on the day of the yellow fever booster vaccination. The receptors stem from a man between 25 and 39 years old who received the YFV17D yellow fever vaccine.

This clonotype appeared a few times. CDR3 amino acids: CASKTAQGTDTQYF. The CDR3 nucleotides are TGCGCCAGTAAAACCGCTCAGGGAACAGATACGCAGTATTTT. The chain uses TRBV5-1 and TRBJ2-3, with a possible D match to TRBD1 (5 bases). Germline assignment: CDR1 SGHRS and CDR2 YFSETQ. Trimming took off 8 bases at V and 3 bases at J, with 16 bases between the two ends. The CDR3 has 14 residues.

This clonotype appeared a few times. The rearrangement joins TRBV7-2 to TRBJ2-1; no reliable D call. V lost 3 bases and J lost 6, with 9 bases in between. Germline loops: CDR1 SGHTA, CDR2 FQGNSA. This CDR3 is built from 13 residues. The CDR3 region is CASSLPGPNEQFF. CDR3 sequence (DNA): TGTGCCAGCAGCTTGCCGGGTCCCAATGAGCAGTTCTTC.